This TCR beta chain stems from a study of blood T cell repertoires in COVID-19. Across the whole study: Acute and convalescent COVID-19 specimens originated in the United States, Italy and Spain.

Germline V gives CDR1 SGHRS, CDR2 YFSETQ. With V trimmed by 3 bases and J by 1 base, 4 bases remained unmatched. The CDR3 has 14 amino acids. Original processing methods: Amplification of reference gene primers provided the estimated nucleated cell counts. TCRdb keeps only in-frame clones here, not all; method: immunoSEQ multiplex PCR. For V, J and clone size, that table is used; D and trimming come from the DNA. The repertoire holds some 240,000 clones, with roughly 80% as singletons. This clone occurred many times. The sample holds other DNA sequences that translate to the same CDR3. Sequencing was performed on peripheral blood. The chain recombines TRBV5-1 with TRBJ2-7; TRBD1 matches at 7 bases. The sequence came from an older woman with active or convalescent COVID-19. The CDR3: CASSSGTASYEQYF. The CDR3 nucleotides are TGCGCCAGCAGCTCCGGGACAGCATCCTACGAGCAGTACTTC. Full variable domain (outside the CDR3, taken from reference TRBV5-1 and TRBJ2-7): KAGVTQTPRYLIKTRGQQVTLSCSPISGHRSVSWYQQTPGQGLQFLFEYFSETQRNKGNFPGRFSGRQFSNSRSEMNVSTLELGDSALYLCASSSGTASYEQYFGPGTRLTVT.